This note documents a single T cell receptor beta chain sequence. What it binds is unknown. These data belong to a study of cytomegalovirus exposure and HLA in healthy donors. Looking at the study overall: Unique TCR beta sequences numbering 120 million or so came from about 180 million T cells in an earlier analysis. Study-wide points: Further analysis, carried out later, found HLA-associated TCR beta chains more clonally expanded than equally common other chains. Per a later analysis, about 17,000 TCR beta sequences showed association with HLA alleles at 0.05 false discovery rate.

Trimming removed 2 bases from V and 4 bases from J, with 14 bases in between. Germline loops: CDR1 MGHDK, CDR2 SYGVNS. CDR3 length: 15 residues. The PCR had 60 Vbeta and 13 Jbeta primers. Profiling relied on immunoSEQ multiplex PCR, and the TCRdb table lists in-frame clones only, not all of them. The data hold around 160,000 clones, with around 78% observed a single time. The genes are TRBV25-1 and TRBJ1-1, with a tentative D call TRBD1 (6 bases). Input material: PBMCs. This sequence originates from a man aged 40-50 years in good health and CMV-seropositive. CDR3 region: CASSEIWGLGTEAFF. CDR3 coding DNA: TGTGCCAGCAGTGAAATTTGGGGGCTCGGCACTGAAGCTTTCTTT. Looking up the rest from reference TRBV25-1 and TRBJ1-1 gives the full variable domain: EADIYQTPRYLVIGTGKKITLECSQTMGHDKMYWYQQDPGMELHLIHYSYGVNSTEKGDLSSESTVSRIRTEHFPLTLESARPSHTSQYLCASSEIWGLGTEAFFGQGTRLTVV.